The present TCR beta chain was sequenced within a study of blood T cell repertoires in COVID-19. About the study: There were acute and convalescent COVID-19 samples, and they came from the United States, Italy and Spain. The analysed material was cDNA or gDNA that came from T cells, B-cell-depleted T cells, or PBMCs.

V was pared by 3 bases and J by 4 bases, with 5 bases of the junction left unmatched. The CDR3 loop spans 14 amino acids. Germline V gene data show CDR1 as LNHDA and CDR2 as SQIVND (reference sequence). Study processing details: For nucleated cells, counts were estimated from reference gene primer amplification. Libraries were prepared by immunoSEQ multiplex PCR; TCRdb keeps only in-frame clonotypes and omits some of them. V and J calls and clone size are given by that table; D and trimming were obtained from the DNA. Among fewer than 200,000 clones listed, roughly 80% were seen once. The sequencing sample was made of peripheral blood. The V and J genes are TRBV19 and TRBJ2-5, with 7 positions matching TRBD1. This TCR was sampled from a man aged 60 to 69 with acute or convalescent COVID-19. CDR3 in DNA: TGTGCCAGTAGTATTGTGACAGGGACAGAGACCCAGTACTTC. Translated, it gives CASSIVTGTETQYF.